Listed below are T cell receptor beta chains from one sample, sequenced in a study of identical twins. TCRdb ran MiXCR on the 5' RACE reads and lists one entry per CDR3 protein. The table records 1.5 million to 2 million distinct CDR3 sequences, roughly 35% of them present only once. Sequenced material: cord blood. The receptors stem from a newborn girl in good health. CDR3s include the opening cysteine and the closing phenylalanine or tryptophan. A D gene is named only where the DNA matches it firmly. Expanded clones are given a class, and other clones once, few, many or no size at all.

D	size	V	J	CDR3	DNA
TRBD1	-	TRBV6-1	TRBJ1-1	CASSRQGRRTEAFF	TGTGCCAGCAGCCGACAGGGCAGGAGGACTGAAGCTTTCTTT
TRBD2	-	TRBV6-2/TRBV6-3	TRBJ2-1	CASSYGTSGRGNEQFF	TGTGCCAGCAGTTACGGGACTAGCGGGAGGGGTAATGAGCAGTTCTTC
TRBD2	few	TRBV5-1	TRBJ2-3	CASSSGLAGASTDTQYF	TGCGCCAGCAGCTCAGGACTAGCGGGAGCTAGCACAGATACGCAGTATTTT
-	-	TRBV5-4	TRBJ2-7	CASSWAGAKLSYEQYF	TGTGCCAGCAGCTGGGCGGGGGCCAAACTTTCCTACGAGCAGTACTTC
-	few	TRBV7-2	TRBJ2-7	CASSLEYALLGSGYEQYF	TGTGCCAGCAGCTTAGAATACGCGTTGTTGGGATCCGGCTACGAGCAGTACTTC
TRBD2	-	TRBV7-2	TRBJ2-1	CASSFLAGALPGYNEQFF	TGTGCCAGCAGCTTCTTAGCGGGAGCACTTCCGGGATACAATGAGCAGTTCTTC
-	-	TRBV5-1	TRBJ1-1	CASSLGQNEAFF	TGCGCCAGCAGCTTGGGACAAAACGAAGCTTTCTTT
TRBD2	few	TRBV27	TRBJ2-1	CASSPKKLAGDEQFF	TGTGCCAGCAGTCCCAAGAAACTAGCGGGAGATGAGCAGTTCTTC
TRBD1	-	TRBV20-1	TRBJ1-1	CSAKRSTGAAEASF	TGCAGTGCAAAGCGAAGTACAGGGGCTGCTGAAGCTTCCTTT
-	-	TRBV3-1	TRBJ2-7	CASSPSGQRVRNEQYF	TGTGCCAGCAGCCCGTCAGGGCAGCGGGTGAGGAACGAGCAGTACTTC
-	-	TRBV27	TRBJ1-5	CASSSHRTVNSNQPQHF	TGTGCCAGCAGTTCCCACCGGACAGTTAATAGCAATCAGCCCCAGCATTTT
-	-	TRBV7-8	TRBJ2-5	CASSLAGFRKETQYF	TGTGCCAGCAGCTTAGCGGGGTTTCGAAAAGAGACCCAGTACTTC
-	few	TRBV24-1	TRBJ2-3	CATTGHFTDTQYF	TGTGCCACCACGGGACACTTCACAGATACGCAGTATTTT
TRBD1	few	TRBV29-1	TRBJ1-2	CSVRTGHGYTF	TGCAGCGTTCGGACAGGTCATGGCTACACCTTC
TRBD2	-	TRBV7-2	TRBJ2-3	CASTRGGWADTQYF	TGTGCCAGCACGCGGGGGGGCTGGGCAGATACGCAGTATTTT
-	-	TRBV6-6	TRBJ2-5	CASKGLQGSETQYF	TGTGCCAGCAAAGGCCTCCAGGGCAGCGAGACCCAGTACTTC
TRBD2	few	TRBV20-1	TRBJ2-7	CSASSGSLRNYEQYF	TGCAGTGCTAGTAGCGGGAGTTTGCGAAACTACGAGCAGTACTTC
-	-	TRBV25-1	TRBJ2-3	CASSEWDGSTDTQYF	TGTGCCAGCAGTGAATGGGACGGGAGCACAGATACGCAGTATTTT
TRBD2	few	TRBV6-5	TRBJ2-5	CASSYLGLAGVVETQYF	TGTGCCAGCAGTTACCTCGGACTAGCGGGAGTTGTCGAGACCCAGTACTTC
TRBD1	-	TRBV20-1	TRBJ2-2	CSAGQGHTGELFF	TGCAGTGCCGGACAGGGACACACCGGGGAGCTGTTTTTT
-	few	TRBV27	TRBJ2-3	CASSLGVPNTDTQYF	TGTGCCAGCAGTTTAGGGGTACCTAACACAGATACGCAGTATTTT
-	few	TRBV24-1	TRBJ1-1	CATRPQGNFEAFF	TGTGCCACCAGACCACAGGGAAATTTTGAAGCTTTCTTT
-	few	TRBV7-9	TRBJ2-3	CASSLALQRENTDTQYF	TGTGCCAGCAGCTTAGCGCTCCAGCGAGAAAACACAGATACGCAGTATTTT
-	-	TRBV2	TRBJ2-1	CASSARALYNERFF	TGTGCCAGCTCGGCCCGAGCCCTCTACAATGAGCGGTTCTTC
-	once	TRBV28	TRBJ2-3	CASRRRGISSDTQYF	TGTGCCAGCAGACGCAGGGGAATTAGCTCAGATACGCAGTATTTT
TRBD1	once	TRBV28	TRBJ1-6	CASSLPMGQAGNSPPHF	TGTGCCAGCAGTTTACCAATGGGACAGGCGGGGAATTCACCCCCCCACTTT
-	-	TRBV7-2	TRBJ1-2	CASSRPGPGYGYTF	TGTGCCAGCAGCCGTCCGGGACCCGGATATGGCTACACCTTC
-	-	TRBV6-6	TRBJ2-2	CASSYPGQGTNTGELFF	TGTGCCAGCAGTTACCCAGGCCAGGGGACCAACACCGGGGAGCTGTTTTTT
TRBD1	-	TRBV29-1	TRBJ2-5	CSVEPLTGAPNNEQYF	TGCAGCGTTGAGCCGTTGACAGGGGCCCCAAACAATGAGCAGTACTTC
TRBD2	-	TRBV20-1	TRBJ2-1	CSAPSPRTSGRLSSYNEQFF	TGCAGTGCTCCATCCCCAAGGACTAGCGGGAGGTTGAGCTCCTACAATGAGCAGTTCTTC
-	-	TRBV5-1	TRBJ2-1	CASSRDTGPHNEQFF	TGCGCCAGCAGTCGGGACACCGGTCCCCACAATGAGCAGTTCTTC
TRBD1	few	TRBV7-8	TRBJ1-2	CASSSRDRISGGYTF	TGTGCCAGCAGCTCTCGGGACAGGATATCGGGGGGCTACACCTTC
-	-	TRBV14	TRBJ1-4	CASSPRRTGGKLFF	TGTGCCAGCAGCCCCCGGAGGACCGGTGGAAAACTGTTTTTT